A single T cell receptor beta chain is shown here with its context. Its binding antigen is unknown. A read error is likely, as this CDR3 ends without the conserved phenylalanine or tryptophan. It is unclear where the CDR3 begins or ends on the DNA, so no DNA is shown, and the CDR3 is as TCRdb lists it. The method behind the library was the immunoSEQ multiplex PCR assay. TCRdb holds this immuneACCESS table with in-frame rearrangements only. Some clones are missing; in checked studies, unresolved V genes explain under half, and the rest has no known cause. This sample holds 27,000 or so clones; approximately 91% were observed only once. The top ten clones comprise more than 7.5% of the sample. The length of the CDR3 is 14 amino acids, counting both ends. The germline V gene (reference sequence) gives CDR1 as MNHNY and CDR2 as SVGAGI. These data belong to a study of T cell changes during pregnancy in multiple sclerosis (dated by TCRdb to between 2017 and 2020). Notes on the research overall: Changes in the T cell repertoire over the course of pregnancy were examined in this study in women with multiple sclerosis.

In this chain, TRBV6-6 is recombined with TRBJ1-5; the table gives TRBD1 as D, unverified against the DNA. The sequences come from CD8+ T cells from peripheral blood mononuclear cells, collected in the second trimester of pregnancy. The clonotype was recovered from a female donor with multiple sclerosis, enrolled in a pregnancy study. The CDR3 region has the sequence CASSLVQGALQYVC.